Below are 18 T cell receptor beta chains sequenced from a single sample in a study of blood T cell repertoires in COVID-19. Sequenced by immunoSEQ multiplex PCR; TCRdb stores in-frame clones only, minus some. The sample comprises 310,000 or so clones, roughly 91% of which are singletons, and 1% rests with the top ten. Material: peripheral blood. The receptors originated from a man in his forties or fifties with active or convalescent COVID-19.

This clone showed up just a few times. The genes are TRBV2 and TRBJ1-1, with 9 bases lining up with TRBD1. This CDR3 has 17 amino acids. In germline, CDR1 is SNHLY, CDR2 FYNNEI. With 6 bases clipped from V and 3 bases from J, the junction kept 14 bases outside the gene matches. DNA for the CDR3: TGTGCCAGCAGGAGGCCGGGACAGGGAATCGTAGACACTGAAGCTTTCTTT. Amino acids: CASRRPGQGIVDTEAFF.

The J gene is TRBJ1-4, the V gene TRBV19; D gene unclear. Germline V gene sequence: CDR1 LNHDA, CDR2 SQIVND (reference sequence). Trimming stripped 7 bases from V and 2 bases from J, with 11 bases between. This CDR3 comprises 14 residues. The CDR3 sequence is CASKTWATNEKLFF. CDR3 sequence (DNA): TGTGCCAGTAAGACGTGGGCGACTAATGAAAAACTGTTTTTT.

This sequence joins TRBV19 and TRBJ1-3; D is uncertain. The CDR3 extends over 11 amino acids. CDR1 is LNHDA and CDR2 is SQIVND in the germline V gene (reference sequence). V lost 5 bases and J lost 8, with 7 bases in between. The CDR3 protein is CASSVGDTIYF. CDR3 in DNA: TGTGCCAGTAGTGTGGGAGACACCATATATTTT.

The chain couples TRBV6-5 to TRBJ2-5; 9 bases map to TRBD2. J lost 4 bases, V lost 4 bases, and 4 bases had no gene match. The CDR3 has 14 amino acids. The germline V gene encodes CDR1 MNHEY and CDR2 SVGAGI. The CDR3 loop is CASSSRGGRETQYF. The CDR3 nucleotides read TGTGCCAGCAGTTCGCGGGGGGGCCGAGAGACCCAGTACTTC.

A word on this clone: The same CDR3 also results from other DNA sequences found in this sample. The chain links TRBV7-9 to TRBJ1-4; possible D gene TRBD1, 5 bases. The CDR3 is 13 amino acids. From germline, CDR1 is SEHNR and CDR2 FQNEAQ (reference sequence). Trimming removed 5 bases at V and 8 bases at J, with 12 bases between. CDR3 coding DNA: TGTGCCAGCAGCCTCTCGGGGGGAGAAAAACTGTTTTTT. Protein: CASSLSGGEKLFF.

This sequence joins TRBV5-1 and TRBJ1-1; TRBD1 matches at 8 bases. This CDR3 contains 17 residues. J was trimmed by 5 bases and V by 0 bases; bases with no gene match: 12. Looked up from germline, CDR1 is SGHRS and CDR2 is YFSETQ. The CDR3 bases are TGCGCCAGCAGCTTGGGGACAGGGTTCATAGGGGGTACTGAAGCTTTCTTT. Translating gives CASSLGTGFIGGTEAFF.

This chain joins TRBV2 and TRBJ1-2, with TRBD1 as a possible D gene (6 bases). V was shortened by 6 bases and J by 4 bases, with 15 bases between the two germline ends. The CDR3 sequence is 14 residues long. Germline V gene lookup returns CDR1 SNHLY and CDR2 FYNNEI. The CDR3 region has the DNA TGTGCCAGCAGGGCAACCGGGACAATCTATGGCTACACCTTC. It encodes CASRATGTIYGYTF.

The chain couples TRBV2 to TRBJ1-2, with 12 bases fitting TRBD1. The CDR3 runs 14 residues. Per germline, CDR1 SNHLY and CDR2 FYNNEI. V shed 7 bases, J shed 7 bases, and the junction held 7 bases outside the gene matches. CDR3 DNA sequence: TGTGCCAGCACGACGGGACAGGGGGCTAGTGGCTACACCTTC. Encoded protein: CASTTGQGASGYTF.

The chain is built from TRBV2 and TRBJ2-7; 7 positions match TRBD2. Germline CDR1 is SNHLY and CDR2 is FYNNEI. V trimming: 7 bases; J trimming: 1 base; junction bases outside the gene matches: 4. This CDR3 contains 13 residues. In DNA form, the CDR3 reads TGTGCCAGCAAGCGCGGGAGTTCCTACGAGCAGTACTTC. Translated: CASKRGSSYEQYF. Together with reference TRBV2 and TRBJ2-7, the CDR3 gives the full variable domain: EPEVTQTPSHQVTQMGQEVILRCVPISNHLYFYWYRQILGQKVEFLVSFYNNEISEKSEIFDDQFSVERPDGSNFTLKIRSTKLEDSAMYFCASKRGSSYEQYFGPGTRLTVT.

The CDR3 spells CASSRQGASEKLFF. CDR3 DNA: TGTGCCAGCAGCCGGCAGGGGGCTTCTGAAAAACTGTTTTTT. The J gene is TRBJ1-4, the V gene TRBV6-5; TRBD1 matches at 8 bases. Per the germline V gene, CDR1 is MNHEY and CDR2 is SVGAGI. CDR3 length: 14 amino acids. J gave up 7 bases and V 6 bases, and 7 bases lay outside the gene matches.

This rearrangement joins TRBV11-2 to TRBJ2-7; 9 nucleotides align to TRBD1. Germline CDR1 is SGHAT and CDR2 is FQNNGV. The length of the CDR3 is 16 residues. The V and J ends lost 6 bases and 6 bases, in that order; junction bases with no gene match: 15. For the CDR3, the DNA is TGTGCCAGCAGAAGTATGCCGGGACAGGGTAAATCCGAGCAGTACTTC. The encoded protein is CASRSMPGQGKSEQYF.

This chain joins TRBV7-9 and TRBJ2-3, with 8 bases aligning to TRBD1. This CDR3 region has 18 residues. Germline CDR1 is SEHNR and CDR2 is FQNEAQ (reference sequence). V lost 6 bases and J lost 0; bases outside the gene matches: 14. The CDR3 spells CASRASWTGHRSTDTQYF. CDR3 nucleotides: TGTGCCAGCAGAGCTTCCTGGACAGGGCACAGGAGCACAGATACGCAGTATTTT.

The CDR3 sequence: CASSLGDSGNTIYF. The CDR3 DNA follows: TGTGCCAGCAGCTTAGGAGACTCTGGAAACACCATATATTTT. This chain joins TRBV7-3 and TRBJ1-3, with unresolved D. Germline V gene lookup returns CDR1 SGHTA and CDR2 FQGTGA. The CDR3 consists of 14 residues. Trimming took off 2 bases at V and 0 bases at J, with 5 bases between the two ends.

The chain is built from TRBV18 and TRBJ2-1; D remains unclear. With 0 bases removed from V and 4 bases from J, the gap between germline ends came to 10 bases. The germline V gene encodes CDR1 KGHSH and CDR2 LQKENI. This CDR3 has 15 residues. The CDR3 reads CASSPPVTVYNEQFF. In nucleotides, the CDR3 is TGTGCCAGCTCACCACCGGTTACGGTTTACAATGAGCAGTTCTTC.

The rearrangement links TRBV5-8 to TRBJ2-7; a weak D match, TRBD1 (6 bases). Trimming took 4 bases from V and 5 from J, leaving 19 bases between them. Per the germline V gene, CDR1 is SGHTS and CDR2 is YDEGEE. The CDR3 extends over 15 amino acids. The CDR3 DNA is TGTGCCAGCAGCCTTCAACAGGGTTTAAGGGACGAGCAGTACTTC. Protein sequence: CASSLQQGLRDEQYF.

Points on this clone: At one end, the junction sequence differs from germline, possibly due to a read error. The J gene is TRBJ1-5, the V gene TRBV23-1; TRBD1 matches at 7 bases. Being an ORF, TRBV23-1 has a function that is uncertain. This CDR3 has 11 residues. This chain's CDR3 is CASRNVEGQPF. The DNA of the CDR3 is TGCGCCAGTAGGAATGTCGAGGGACAGCCTTTT.

V gene TRBV21-1 combines with J gene TRBJ2-3; the table's D call, TRBD1, was not checked against the DNA. TRBV21-1 is a recognized pseudogene. The CDR3 runs 19 residues. The CDR3 sequence: CASSKSIGDRGTSTDTQYF. In DNA, the CDR3 is TGTGCCAGCAGCAAGTCAATAGGGGACAGGGGGACTAGCACAGATACGCAGTATTTT.

This chain uses TRBV28 with TRBJ2-7, with 8 bases fitting TRBD1. Germline V gene data show CDR1 as MDHEN and CDR2 as SYDVKM. This CDR3 contains 14 residues. V dropped 5 bases and J dropped 5; count of bases not matched to a gene: 8. The CDR3 loop reads CASSNGQGTDEQYF. CDR3 nucleotide sequence: TGTGCCAGCAGTAACGGACAGGGTACGGACGAGCAGTACTTC.